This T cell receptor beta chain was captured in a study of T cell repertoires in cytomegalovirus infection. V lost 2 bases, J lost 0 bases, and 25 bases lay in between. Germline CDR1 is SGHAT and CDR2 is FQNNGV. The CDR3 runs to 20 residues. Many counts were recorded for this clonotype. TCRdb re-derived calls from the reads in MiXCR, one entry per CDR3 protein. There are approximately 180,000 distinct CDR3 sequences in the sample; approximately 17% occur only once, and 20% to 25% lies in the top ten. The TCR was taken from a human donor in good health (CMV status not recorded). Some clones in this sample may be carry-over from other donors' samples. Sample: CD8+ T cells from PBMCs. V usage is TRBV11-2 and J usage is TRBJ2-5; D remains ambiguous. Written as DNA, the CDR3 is TGTGCCAGCAGCTTACCGCTAGAGCCCCATCCAGTCAGACACCAAGAGACCCAGTACTTC. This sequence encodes CASSLPLEPHPVRHQETQYF.